The 26 T cell receptor beta chains given below trace back to one sample, sequenced in a study of T cells in Graves' hyperthyroidism and ophthalmopathy (dated by TCRdb to about 2019). The receptor library was made with multiplex PCR. Sequenced using an Illumina HiSeq 2000. Amplification of TCR beta CDR3 regions was carried out from RNA transcripts. The TCR CDR3 was subjected to a first round of RT-PCR using the HTBI primer set and the Qiagen OneStep RT-PCR kit. In TCRdb, the public reads were trimmed at Q25 with fastp and aligned with MiXCR, with productive beta chains retained. Entries are consolidated by CDR3 protein sequence, retaining the most common genes and DNA. The sample table lists a few hundred thousand distinct CDR3 sequences, around 16% of them with a count of one. The ten largest clonotypes hold 25% to 30% of the sample. The sequenced sample was blood. The source of these receptors is a woman younger than 45 with Graves' ophthalmopathy.

There are many counts of this clonotype. J is TRBJ2-3 and V is TRBV11-2, with D maybe TRBD1 (5 bases). The CDR3 covers 15 residues. The germline V and J ends were trimmed by 4 bases and 2 bases, with 13 bases remaining between them. The germline CDR1 and CDR2 sequences are SGHAT and FQNNGV. In DNA form, the CDR3 reads TGTGCCAGCAGCTCAATGGGGCTAATCACAGATACGCAGTATTTT. Protein product: CASSSMGLITDTQYF.

This clonotype was observed a few times. V and J are TRBV7-8 and TRBJ1-6; D gene uncertain. Germline CDR1 is SGHVS and CDR2 is FQNEAQ. This CDR3 spans 17 amino acids. V dropped 1 base and J dropped 0 bases, with 10 bases sitting between them. The CDR3 loop reads CASSLGLVSSYNSPLHF. The DNA for the CDR3 is TGTGCCAGCAGCTTAGGTTTGGTCAGCTCCTATAATTCACCCCTCCACTTT.

This clonotype showed up just a few times. This chain connects TRBV10-2 to TRBJ2-2, with D maybe TRBD2 (6 bases). V shed 4 bases and J shed 3 bases, with 12 bases lying between them. The germline gives CDR1 WSHSY, CDR2 SAAADI. This CDR3 contains 15 residues. The CDR3 loop reads CASSAAGTYTGELFF. The CDR3 nucleotides read TGCGCCAGCAGTGCGGCGGGAACTTACACCGGGGAGCTGTTTTTT.

This clonotype has a single count. V and J are TRBV6-2 or TRBV6-3 and TRBJ2-5; 13 bases map to TRBD2. V gave up 5 bases and J gave up 3 bases; unmatched junction bases: 6. CDR1 is MNHEY and CDR2 is SVGEGT in the germline V gene. There are 16 residues in the CDR3. CDR3 sequence: CASSRGLAGEEETQYF. DNA of the CDR3: TGTGCCAGCAGTCGAGGACTAGCGGGAGAAGAAGAGACCCAGTACTTC.

This clonotype showed up many times. The CDR3 bases are TGTGCCACCAGTGATTTCGGCACGGAAGAGACCCAGTACTTC. Translating gives CATSDFGTEETQYF. The chain couples TRBV24-1 to TRBJ2-5; unclear D gene. Germline V lookup: CDR1 KGHDR, CDR2 SFDVKD. This CDR3 spans 14 amino acids. With 1 base removed from V and 3 bases from J, the gap between germline ends came to 8 bases.

This clonotype occurred a few times. This chain connects TRBV19 to TRBJ1-5; D is possibly TRBD1 (6 bases). V was pared by 3 bases and J by 1 base, with 16 bases between. This CDR3 has 17 amino acids. From germline, CDR1 is LNHDA and CDR2 SQIVND (reference sequence). The CDR3 spells CASSIRQGISSNQPQHF. The CDR3 DNA reads as TGTGCCAGTAGTATCCGGCAGGGGATCTCGAGCAATCAGCCCCAGCATTTT.

This clonotype was found many times. This sequence joins TRBV20-1 and TRBJ1-5; D is unresolved. V dropped 0 bases and J dropped 7 bases, with 16 bases sitting between them. Germline V gene data show CDR1 as DFQATT and CDR2 as SNEGSKA (reference sequence). This CDR3 is built from 15 residues. CDR3 protein: CSARDLGLRIQPQHF. The CDR3 bases are TGCAGTGCTAGAGATCTCGGGCTGCGGATCCAGCCCCAGCATTTT.

Concerning this clonotype: This may be a read error: a much more frequent sequence differs by one nucleotide. This chain joins TRBV5-1 and TRBJ1-1; D ambiguous. Germline lookup yields CDR1 SGHRS and CDR2 YFSETQ. The CDR3 sequence is 13 residues long. CDR3 loop: CASSLEPGTESFF. As DNA, the CDR3 is TGCGCCAGCAGCTTGGAACCGGGCACTGAATCTTTCTTT.

This clonotype has at least ten counts. V usage is TRBV12-3 or TRBV12-4 and J usage is TRBJ2-5; 7 positions agree with TRBD2. V lost 6 bases and J lost 1; bases outside the gene matches: 5. This CDR3 is 14 amino acids long. The CDR3, as DNA: TGTGCCAGCAGACGATCTAGCGGCCAAGAGACCCAGTACTTC. As protein: CASRRSSGQETQYF.

This clonotype was counted many times. The chain joins TRBV6-1 to TRBJ2-5; perhaps TRBD1 as D (6 bases). Germline CDR1 MNHNS, CDR2 SASEGT. The CDR3 length is 17 residues. V lost 5 bases, J lost 4 bases, and 23 bases lay in between. The CDR3 sequence is CASSQTANTGFRETQYF. As DNA, the CDR3 is TGTGCCAGCAGTCAAACCGCGAACACAGGGTTTAGAGAGACCCAGTACTTC.

Ten or more counts support this clonotype. J is TRBJ2-2 and V is TRBV12-3 or TRBV12-4; a possible D gene is TRBD1 (6 bases). Trimming took off 3 bases at V and 6 bases at J, with 11 bases between the two ends. This CDR3 is 14 amino acids long. The CDR3 bases are TGTGCCAGCAGTTTCCGGACAGCGGCCGGGGAGCTGTTTTTT. Encoded protein: CASSFRTAAGELFF.

This clonotype was counted at least ten times. CDR3 sequence (DNA): TGTGCCACCAGCAGTGACAGGGCCAGGTACAATGAGCAGTTCTTC. Protein: CATSSDRARYNEQFF. V and J are TRBV15 and TRBJ2-1; 7 bases fit TRBD1. Germline values: CDR1 LNHNV, CDR2 YYDKDF (reference sequence). V was clipped by 3 bases and J by 4 bases; unmatched bases: 6. There are 15 residues in the CDR3.

Concerning this clonotype: One end of the junction is discordant with germline, which a read error may explain. This chain joins TRBV29-1 and TRBJ2-7, with D possibly matching TRBD1 (5 bases). The germline V gene has CDR1 SQVTM and CDR2 ANQGSEA. The CDR3 consists of 12 residues. The CDR3 region has the DNA TGCAGCGTTGATACAGGCACCTACGGGCAGTACTTC. The encoded protein is CSVDTGTYGQYF.

CDR3 sequence reads: CASGWTGTNQPQHF. DNA of the CDR3: TGCGCCAGCGGCTGGACAGGGACCAATCAGCCCCAGCATTTT. This chain connects TRBV4-3 to TRBJ1-5, with 8 positions matching TRBD1. Per the germline V gene, CDR1 is LGHNA and CDR2 is YSLEER. With 8 bases clipped from V and 3 bases from J, the junction kept 6 bases outside the gene matches. The CDR3 spans 14 residues.

The V and J genes are TRBV29-1 and TRBJ1-1, with 9 bases that match TRBD1. Germline V gene data show CDR1 as SQVTM and CDR2 as ANQGSEA. This CDR3 spans 11 amino acids. J was trimmed by 9 bases and V by 6 bases; bases with no gene match: 5. CDR3: CSVDRGFQAFF. The CDR3 coding sequence is TGCAGCGTCGACAGGGGGTTTCAAGCTTTCTTT.

CDR3 loop: CASSQGTPPAPLHF. CDR3 nucleotides: TGTGCCAGCAGCCAGGGGACGCCTCCTGCGCCCCTCCACTTT. V usage is TRBV7-9 and J usage is TRBJ1-6; D may be TRBD1 (6 bases). This CDR3 comprises 14 residues. The germline V gene encodes CDR1 SEHNR and CDR2 FQNEAQ (reference sequence). The V gene lost 5 bases and the J gene lost 13 bases, with 18 bases spanning the gap.

This clonotype was seen more than once but under ten times. The rearrangement joins TRBV7-6 to TRBJ2-1, with D possibly matching TRBD2 (6 bases). This CDR3 region has 15 residues. V was clipped by 1 base and J by 4 bases, with 11 bases between them. Per germline, CDR1 SGHVS and CDR2 FNYEAQ. CDR3 amino acids: CASSLVSGTYNEQFF. The CDR3 DNA is TGTGCCAGCAGCTTAGTTAGCGGAACGTACAATGAGCAGTTCTTC.

This clonotype has a count of ten or more. The chain uses TRBV11-2 and TRBJ1-6; TRBD1 is a possible D gene (6 bases). The length of the CDR3 is 16 residues. V was trimmed by 1 base and J by 4 bases, leaving 11 bases between them. From germline, CDR1 is SGHAT and CDR2 FQNNGV. The CDR3 region is CASSLGFQGYNSPLHF. The CDR3, as DNA: TGTGCCAGCAGCTTAGGGTTTCAGGGGTATAATTCACCCCTCCACTTT.

The chain couples TRBV6-1 to TRBJ1-1, with D perhaps matching TRBD1 (5 bases). The V gene's germline CDR1 is MNHNS and CDR2 SASEGT. This CDR3 has 12 amino acids. Deletions cut 6 bases from V and 5 bases from J, with 10 bases between. CDR3 sequence: CASRGTGTEAFF. The CDR3 coding sequence is TGTGCCAGCAGGGGAACAGGAACTGAAGCTTTCTTT.

This clonotype was recorded a few times. The chain carries TRBV19 and TRBJ2-7, with D possibly TRBD1 on 5 matching bases. Trimming removed 7 bases from V and 0 bases from J, with 16 bases in between. The length of the CDR3 is 15 residues. Looked up from germline, CDR1 is LNHDA and CDR2 is SQIVND (reference sequence). The DNA for the CDR3 is TGTGCCAGTAAGCAGGGTCTGAGTAACTCCTACGAGCAGTACTTC. Protein sequence: CASKQGLSNSYEQYF.

This clonotype was observed a few times. The chain uses TRBV24-1 and TRBJ2-1; 9 positions match TRBD2. Unmatched junction bases numbered 7, after V lost 4 bases and J lost 7 bases. This CDR3 has 15 residues. CDR1 is KGHDR, CDR2 SFDVKD, per germline. This chain's CDR3 is CATSDPSGERNEQFF. The CDR3, as DNA: TGTGCCACCAGTGACCCTAGCGGGGAGAGGAATGAGCAGTTCTTC.

The chain employs TRBV20-1 and TRBJ2-1; D perhaps matches TRBD2 (5 bases). Between the trimmed V and J ends, which lost 0 bases and 7 bases, there was a span of 16 bases. The CDR3 sequence is 15 residues long. Per the germline V gene, CDR1 is DFQATT and CDR2 is SNEGSKA (reference sequence). The CDR3 is CSARDRLAVGNEQFF. The CDR3 DNA sequence: TGCAGTGCTAGAGATAGGCTAGCAGTAGGGAATGAGCAGTTCTTC.

This clonotype turned up a few times. The chain couples TRBV5-4 to TRBJ2-7, with 8 positions matching TRBD2. The CDR3 sequence is 15 residues long. Germline values: CDR1 SGHNT, CDR2 YYREEE (reference sequence). J was trimmed by 7 bases and V by 4 bases; bases with no gene match: 13. The CDR3 DNA is TGTGCCAGCAGCGGGATGACTAGCGACTCCGGGGAGCAGTACTTC. Protein sequence: CASSGMTSDSGEQYF.

The J gene is TRBJ2-4, the V gene TRBV19; D remains unclear. CDR1 and CDR2 (germline): LNHDA, SQIVND (reference sequence). The CDR3 runs to 14 residues. V was pared by 3 bases and J by 2 bases, with 8 bases between. CDR3 sequence reads: CASSMDGTKNIQYF. CDR3 coding DNA: TGTGCCAGTAGTATGGATGGAACCAAAAACATTCAGTACTTC.

This clonotype has ten or more counts. J is TRBJ2-1 and V is TRBV20-1; D may be TRBD1 or TRBD2 (5 bases each). In germline, CDR1 is DFQATT, CDR2 SNEGSKA (reference sequence). V lost 3 bases and J lost 9, with 15 bases in between. The CDR3 length is 13 residues. This chain's CDR3 is CSASGGVKREQFF. The CDR3 DNA is TGCAGTGCTAGTGGGGGAGTCAAACGTGAGCAGTTCTTC.

In the case of this clonotype: Being one base from a much bigger clone, this may be a read error. The chain links TRBV12-3 or TRBV12-4 to TRBJ2-1; possible D gene TRBD2, 6 bases. The CDR3 is made up of 15 amino acids. V lost 5 bases and J 9 bases, leaving 20 bases between the germline ends. The CDR3 DNA reads as TGTGCCAGCAGTCAGGTACTAGCAGTGAGTGCTGAGCAGTTCTTC. It codes for CASSQVLAVSAEQFF.